This T cell receptor beta chain was sequenced during a study of shared clonotypes between healthy human individuals. Study-level results: Naive subsets tended to show greater estimated richness than memory subsets.

Evenly divided among several immunoSEQ plates was the genomic DNA of each subset. The protocol was immunoSEQ multiplex PCR, while the TCRdb copy is restricted to in-frame clones and leaves out a portion. Here the sample spans about 1.5 million clones, roughly 98% being singletons. The CDR3 totals 17 residues. Trimming shortened V by 1 base and J by 0 bases, and 12 bases separated the two germline ends. Germline CDR1 is KGHSH and CDR2 is LQKENI. Comment on this clone: Its antigen is not identified.

This TCR derives from a young man in good health. The chain links TRBV18 to TRBJ2-2; TRBD1 or TRBD2 may be the D gene (5 bases each). What was sequenced was naive CD4+ T cells sorted from blood. Subset of the sample: CD45RA+ positively selected. The CDR3, as DNA: TGTGCCAGCTCACCACTGGGACCCGGCGCGAACACCGGGGAGCTGTTTTTT. This translates into CASSPLGPGANTGELFF.